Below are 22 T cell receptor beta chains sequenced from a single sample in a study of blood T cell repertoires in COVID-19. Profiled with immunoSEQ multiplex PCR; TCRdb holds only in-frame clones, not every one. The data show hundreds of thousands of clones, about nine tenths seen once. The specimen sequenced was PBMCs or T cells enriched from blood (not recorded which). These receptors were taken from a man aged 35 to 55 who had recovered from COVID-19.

The CDR3 DNA reads as TGTGCCAGCAGCTCCTCCGGGACTAGAACAACAGATACGCAGTATTTT. Protein sequence: CASSSSGTRTTDTQYF. V gene TRBV7-9 combines with J gene TRBJ2-3, with 8 bases aligning to TRBD2. With V trimmed by 4 bases and J by 3 bases, 9 bases remained unmatched. CDR1 and CDR2 (germline): SEHNR, FQNEAQ (reference sequence). The CDR3 has 16 residues.

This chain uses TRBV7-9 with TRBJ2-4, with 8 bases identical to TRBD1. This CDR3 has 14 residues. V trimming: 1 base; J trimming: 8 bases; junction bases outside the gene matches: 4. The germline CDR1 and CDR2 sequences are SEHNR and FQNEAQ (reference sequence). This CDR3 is CASSLEDRADIQYF. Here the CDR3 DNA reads TGTGCCAGCAGCTTAGAGGACAGGGCGGACATTCAGTACTTC.

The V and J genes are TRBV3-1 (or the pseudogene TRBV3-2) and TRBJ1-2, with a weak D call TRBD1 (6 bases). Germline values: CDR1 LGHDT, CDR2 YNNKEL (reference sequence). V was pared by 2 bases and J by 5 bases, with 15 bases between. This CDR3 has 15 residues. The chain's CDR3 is CASSQLGGRLYGYTF. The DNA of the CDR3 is TGTGCCAGCAGCCAACTGGGGGGGCGCCTTTATGGCTACACCTTC.

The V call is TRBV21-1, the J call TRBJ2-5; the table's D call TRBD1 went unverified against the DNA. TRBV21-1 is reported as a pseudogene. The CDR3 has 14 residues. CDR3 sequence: CASSLGVEQETQYF. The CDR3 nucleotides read TGTGCCAGCAGCCTAGGGGTTGAGCAAGAGACCCAGTACTTC.

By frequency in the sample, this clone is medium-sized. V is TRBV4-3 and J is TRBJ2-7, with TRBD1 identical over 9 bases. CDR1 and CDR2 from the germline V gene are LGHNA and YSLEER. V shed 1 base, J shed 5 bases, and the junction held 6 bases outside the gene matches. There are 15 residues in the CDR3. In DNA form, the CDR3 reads TGCGCCAGCAGCCAAGGAGGGGGACAGGGTGACGAGCAGTACTTC. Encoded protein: CASSQGGGQGDEQYF.

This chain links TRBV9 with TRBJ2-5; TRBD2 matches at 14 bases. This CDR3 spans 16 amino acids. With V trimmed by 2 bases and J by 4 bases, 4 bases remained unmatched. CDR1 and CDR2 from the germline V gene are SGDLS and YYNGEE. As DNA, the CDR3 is TGTGCCAGCAGCGTGAGGACTAGCGGGGGGCTAGAGACCCAGTACTTC. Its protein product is CASSVRTSGGLETQYF.

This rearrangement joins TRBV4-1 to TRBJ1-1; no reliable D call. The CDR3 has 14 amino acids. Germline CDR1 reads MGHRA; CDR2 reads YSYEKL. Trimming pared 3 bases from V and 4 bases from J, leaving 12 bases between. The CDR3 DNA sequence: TGCGCCAGCAGCCACAGAACCCATTTCACTGAAGCTTTCTTT. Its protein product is CASSHRTHFTEAFF.

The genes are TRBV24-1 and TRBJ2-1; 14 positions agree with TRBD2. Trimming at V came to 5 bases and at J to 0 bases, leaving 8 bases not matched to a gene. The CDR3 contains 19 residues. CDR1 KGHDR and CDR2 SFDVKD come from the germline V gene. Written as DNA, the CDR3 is TGTGCCACCAGTGTCTTAGGGGGGACTAGCGGGAGCTCCTACAATGAGCAGTTCTTC. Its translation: CATSVLGGTSGSSYNEQFF.

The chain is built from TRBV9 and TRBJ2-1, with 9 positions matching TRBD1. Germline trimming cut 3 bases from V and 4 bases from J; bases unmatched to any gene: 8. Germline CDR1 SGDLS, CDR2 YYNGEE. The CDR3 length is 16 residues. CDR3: CASSAEGTGLYNEQFF. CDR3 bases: TGTGCCAGCAGCGCAGAGGGGACAGGGCTTTACAATGAGCAGTTCTTC.

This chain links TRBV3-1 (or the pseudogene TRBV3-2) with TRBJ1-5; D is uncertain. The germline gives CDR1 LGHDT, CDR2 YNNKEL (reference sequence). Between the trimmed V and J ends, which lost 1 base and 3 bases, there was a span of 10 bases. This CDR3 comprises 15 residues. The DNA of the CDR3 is TGTGCCAGCAGCCAAGTTTATAGTACCAATCAGCCCCAGCATTTT. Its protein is CASSQVYSTNQPQHF.

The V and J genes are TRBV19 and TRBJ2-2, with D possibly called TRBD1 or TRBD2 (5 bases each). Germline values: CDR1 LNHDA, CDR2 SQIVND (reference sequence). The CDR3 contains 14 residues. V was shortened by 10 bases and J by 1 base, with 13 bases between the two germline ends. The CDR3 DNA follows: TGTGCCACTAGCAGGGCAGAGAACACCGGGGAGCTGTTTTTT. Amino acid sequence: CATSRAENTGELFF.

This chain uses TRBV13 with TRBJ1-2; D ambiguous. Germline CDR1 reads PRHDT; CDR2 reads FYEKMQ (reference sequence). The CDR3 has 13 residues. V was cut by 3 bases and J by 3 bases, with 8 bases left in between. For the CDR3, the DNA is TGTGCCAGCAGCTTTCGGGAGGACTATGGCTACACCTTC. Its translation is CASSFREDYGYTF. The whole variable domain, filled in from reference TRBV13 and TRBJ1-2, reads AAGVIQSPRHLIKEKRETATLKCYPIPRHDTVYWYQQGPGQDPQFLISFYEKMQSDKGSIPDRFSAQQFSDYHSELNMSSLELGDSALYFCASSFREDYGYTFGSGTRLTVV.

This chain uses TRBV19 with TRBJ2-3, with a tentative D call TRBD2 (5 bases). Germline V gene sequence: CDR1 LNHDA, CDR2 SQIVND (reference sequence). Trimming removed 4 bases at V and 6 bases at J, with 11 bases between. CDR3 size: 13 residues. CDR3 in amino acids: CASSTSGRDTQYF. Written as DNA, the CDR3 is TGTGCCAGTAGTACGAGCGGTAGGGATACGCAGTATTTT.

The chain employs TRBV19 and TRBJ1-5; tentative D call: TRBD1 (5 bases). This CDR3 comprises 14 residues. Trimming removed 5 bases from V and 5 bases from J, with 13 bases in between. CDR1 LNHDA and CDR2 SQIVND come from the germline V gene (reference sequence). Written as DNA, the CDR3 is TGTGCCAGTAGTCACGACAGAGAGTATCAGCCCCAGCATTTT. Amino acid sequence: CASSHDREYQPQHF.

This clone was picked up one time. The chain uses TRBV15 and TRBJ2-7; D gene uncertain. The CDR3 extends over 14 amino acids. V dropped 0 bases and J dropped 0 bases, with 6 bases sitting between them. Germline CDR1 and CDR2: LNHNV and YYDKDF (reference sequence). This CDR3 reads CATSRDKYSYEQYF. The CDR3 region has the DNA TGTGCCACCAGCAGAGATAAATACTCCTACGAGCAGTACTTC.

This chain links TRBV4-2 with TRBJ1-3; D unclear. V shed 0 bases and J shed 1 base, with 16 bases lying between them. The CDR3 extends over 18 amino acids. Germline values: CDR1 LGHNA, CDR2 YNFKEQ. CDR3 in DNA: TGTGCCAGCAGCCAAGATCGTTCGGGGATAAGGTCTGGAAACACCATATATTTT. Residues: CASSQDRSGIRSGNTIYF.

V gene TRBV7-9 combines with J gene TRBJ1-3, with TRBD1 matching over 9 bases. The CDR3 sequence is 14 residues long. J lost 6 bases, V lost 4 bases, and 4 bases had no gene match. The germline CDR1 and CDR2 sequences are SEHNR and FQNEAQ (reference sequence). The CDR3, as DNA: TGTGCCAGCAGCTCCGACAGGGGGGAAAACACCATATATTTT. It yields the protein CASSSDRGENTIYF.

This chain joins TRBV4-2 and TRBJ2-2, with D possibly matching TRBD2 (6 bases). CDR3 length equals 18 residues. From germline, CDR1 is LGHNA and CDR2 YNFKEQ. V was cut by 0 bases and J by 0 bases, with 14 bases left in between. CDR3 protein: CASSQDYLASANTGELFF. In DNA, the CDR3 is TGTGCCAGCAGCCAAGACTACCTAGCGAGCGCGAACACCGGGGAGCTGTTTTTT.

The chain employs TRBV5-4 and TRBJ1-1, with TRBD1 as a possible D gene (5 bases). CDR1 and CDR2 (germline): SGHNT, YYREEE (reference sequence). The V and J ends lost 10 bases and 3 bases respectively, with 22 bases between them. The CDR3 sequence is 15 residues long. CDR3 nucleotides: TGTGCCGCAAGATTGGTCGGAGGGGCGCACACTGAAGCTTTCTTT. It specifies CAARLVGGAHTEAFF.

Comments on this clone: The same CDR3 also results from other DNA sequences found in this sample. For the CDR3, the DNA is TGCAGTGCTAGACGCGACTATGGCTACACCTTC. This encodes CSARRDYGYTF. The chain couples TRBV20-1 to TRBJ1-2; D unclear. The CDR3 consists of 11 residues. Looked up from germline, CDR1 is DFQATT and CDR2 is SNEGSKA (reference sequence). Trimming shortened V by 2 bases and J by 3 bases, and 4 bases separated the two germline ends.

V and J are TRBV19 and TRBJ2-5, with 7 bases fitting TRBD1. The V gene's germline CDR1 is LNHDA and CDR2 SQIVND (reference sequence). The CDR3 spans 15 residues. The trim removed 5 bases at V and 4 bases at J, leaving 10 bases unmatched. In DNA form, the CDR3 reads TGTGCCAGTAGTGTGGGACAGTCTTACACAGAGACCCAGTACTTC. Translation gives CASSVGQSYTETQYF. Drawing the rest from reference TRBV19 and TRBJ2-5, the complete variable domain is DGGITQSPKYLFRKEGQNVTLSCEQNLNHDAMYWYRQDPGQGLRLIYYSQIVNDFQKGDIAEGYSVSREKKESFPLTVTSAQKNPTAFYLCASSVGQSYTETQYFGPGTRLLVL.

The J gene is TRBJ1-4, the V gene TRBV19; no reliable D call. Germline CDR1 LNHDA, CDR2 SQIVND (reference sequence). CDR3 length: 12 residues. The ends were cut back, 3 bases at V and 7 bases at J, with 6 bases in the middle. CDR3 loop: CASSIGFEKLFF. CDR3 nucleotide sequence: TGTGCCAGTAGTATCGGTTTTGAAAAACTGTTTTTT.